The T cell receptor beta chain described here comes from a study of technical replicates of blood from several donors. The protocol was immunoSEQ multiplex PCR, while the TCRdb copy is restricted to in-frame clones and leaves out a portion. The sample has 56,000 or so clones, about 93% seen once. From germline, CDR1 is SNHLY and CDR2 FYNNEI. J was trimmed by 2 bases and V by 3 bases; bases with no gene match: 5. CDR3 length: 15 residues. The chain is built from TRBV2 and TRBJ2-5, with 8 bases that match TRBD2. The sequencing input was PBMCs. This clonotype was obtained from a human donor in good health. Some clones in this sample may be carry-over from other donors' samples. This CDR3 is CASSDGRGGQETQYF. CDR3 DNA sequence: TGTGCCAGCAGTGACGGTCGGGGGGGACAAGAGACCCAGTACTTC.